This T cell receptor beta chain was sequenced during a study of response to subunit inactivated influenza vaccine (dated 2018 in TCRdb). Study-level background: Deep quantitative T cell receptor repertoire profiling was used in the study to track responses to a trivalent subunit inactivated influenza vaccine. The full study reports these points: According to the authors, only a limited number of new T cells may be recruited by each seasonal influenza vaccination.

Library preparation used RT-PCR. Sequencing instrument: Illumina HiSeq 2500. TCRdb applied fastp at Q25 and MiXCR to the public reads, then kept only in-frame beta chains. One record per CDR3 amino acid sequence lists the most common genes and DNA. The sample records some 200,000 distinct CDR3 sequences, roughly 12% of which are singletons. Of the sample, less than 30% is held by the ten largest clones. This clonotype was counted only a few times. The target of this receptor is not known. No clone much larger than this one lies a single base away; base qualities are absent. Including the terminal cysteine and phenylalanine, the CDR3 comprises 11 residues. Just CDR3 DNA is preserved here, 33 bases in frame from base 1. Sequences MNHEY (CDR1) and SVGEGT (CDR2) are obtained from the germline V gene. V loses 5 bases of germline sequence and J loses 9 bases, and the interval between the two ends is 8 bases.

These data also featured in a second study, about T cells expressing NK-cell markers. That second report states: TCR beta cDNA libraries were prepared using 5'RACE template switching, which introduced a universal primer site and unique molecular identifiers. TCR beta-chain repertoires were profiled in sorted CD3+CD56+NKG2C+, CD3+CD56+NKG2C- and CD3+CD56-NKG2C+ T-cell subsets from seven or eight donors. Among the eight sequenced donors, seven were HCMV-seropositive and one was HCMV-seronegative. In several experiments an anti-gammadeltaTCR antibody was added to restrict sorting to alphabetaTCR-expressing T cells. In a handful of donors, the dominant CD3+CD56+NKG2C+ clonotypes were among the top 10 CD8+ clonotypes and accounted for about 1.0-7.5% of CD8+ T cells. Those dominant clonotypes were again the most abundant among CD3+CD56-NKG2C+ cells in several donors, at roughly 25-60.1%. Whether the expanded NKG2C-expressing T cell clones were specific for HCMV antigens was left unclear. Randomly selected healthy volunteers, three men and five women, were used as the eight sequenced donors. HCMV-specific IgG was detected in serum with a commercial ELISA kit to determine HCMV serostatus. Ficoll density gradient centrifugation was used to isolate peripheral blood mononuclear cells from blood. CD4+ and CD8+ T cells were isolated from PBMC by magnetic immunoseparation with Miltenyi isolation kits. Synthesis of cDNA was primed from the TCR beta constant segment and was followed by two consecutive PCR amplification steps. Illumina HiSeq 2000/2500, MiSeq or NextSeq was used to sequence libraries as 2 x 150 bp reads. MIGEC was used to demultiplex reads and group reads by UMI, and MiTCR was used to assemble and quantify clonotypes. To exclude erroneous sequences, only TCR cDNA sequences supported by at least two reads were retained. Downstream repertoire analysis used the tcR package, and clonotypes were matched across fractions by CDR3 nucleotide sequence plus V segment. VDJmatch was used to annotate antigen specificity against VDJdb, with one amino acid substitution allowed in CDR3.

The TCR was taken from a man in his fifties or sixties who received an inactivated influenza vaccine. Donor details come from another sample of the same person, matched by shared clones. The V and J genes are TRBV6-2 or TRBV6-3 and TRBJ2-1; 5 matching bases give a weak D call of TRBD2. The material sequenced was CD8+ T cells sorted from PBMCs, taken 11 to 12 days after vaccination. The CDR3 has the sequence CASSSSVEQFF. At the DNA level, the sequence is TGTGCCAGCAGTAGTAGCGTTGAGCAGTTCTTC.